The TCR beta chain under discussion was sequenced for a study of OX40 agonist ivuxolimab in advanced cancers. Across the whole study: Treatment of patients was with ivuxolimab, an agonistic anti-OX40 (CD134) antibody. Patient treatment consisted of intravenous ivuxolimab administration every 2 weeks at 0.01 to 10 mg/kg.

The germline V gene encodes CDR1 SGHDN and CDR2 FVKESK. Trimming stripped 4 bases from V and 7 bases from J, with 13 bases between. This CDR3 comprises 13 residues. Libraries were prepared by immunoSEQ multiplex PCR; TCRdb keeps only in-frame clonotypes and omits some of them. The table lists under 85,000 clones, around 90% of them singletons, with less than 3% in the top ten. The chain uses TRBV14 and TRBJ2-5, with D perhaps TRBD1 (5 bases). The sequenced sample was CD4+ or CD8+ T cells sorted from blood, obtained in a trial of the OX40 agonist ivuxolimab. This receptor was obtained from an adult with an advanced solid tumor such as melanoma, head and neck, liver or kidney cancer. The CDR3 sequence is CASSPIDQGTQYF. CDR3 sequence (DNA): TGTGCCAGCAGCCCGATAGATCAGGGGACCCAGTACTTC.